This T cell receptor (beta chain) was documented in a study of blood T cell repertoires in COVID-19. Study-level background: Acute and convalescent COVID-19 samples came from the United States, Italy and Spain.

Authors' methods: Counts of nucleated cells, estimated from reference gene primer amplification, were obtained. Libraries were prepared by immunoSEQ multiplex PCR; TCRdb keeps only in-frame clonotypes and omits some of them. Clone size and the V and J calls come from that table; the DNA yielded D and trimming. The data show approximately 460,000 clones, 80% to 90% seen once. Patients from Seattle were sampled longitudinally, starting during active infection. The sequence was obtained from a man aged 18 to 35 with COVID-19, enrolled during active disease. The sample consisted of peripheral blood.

The CDR3 sequence: CASSYNSRAYTGELFF. The CDR3 DNA reads TGTGCCAGCAGTTATAATTCCAGGGCCTACACCGGGGAGCTGTTTTTT. V is TRBV6-5 and J is TRBJ2-2, with TRBD1 as a possible D gene (5 bases). Germline assignment: CDR1 MNHEY and CDR2 SVGAGI. This CDR3 contains 16 residues. V was cut by 3 bases and J by 3 bases, with 14 bases left in between.